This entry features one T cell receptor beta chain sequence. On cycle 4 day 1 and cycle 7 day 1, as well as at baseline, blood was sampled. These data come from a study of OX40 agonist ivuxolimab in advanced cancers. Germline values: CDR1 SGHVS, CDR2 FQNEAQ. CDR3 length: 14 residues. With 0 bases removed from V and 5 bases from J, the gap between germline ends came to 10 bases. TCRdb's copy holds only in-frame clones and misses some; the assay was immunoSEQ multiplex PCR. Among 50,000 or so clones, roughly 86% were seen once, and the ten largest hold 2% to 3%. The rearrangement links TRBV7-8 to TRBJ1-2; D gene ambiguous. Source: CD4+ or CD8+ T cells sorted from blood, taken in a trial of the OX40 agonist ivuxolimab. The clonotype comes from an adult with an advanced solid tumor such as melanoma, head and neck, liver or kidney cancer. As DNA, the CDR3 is TGTGCCAGCAGCTTAGCGTCACAACCATATGGCTACACCTTC. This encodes CASSLASQPYGYTF.